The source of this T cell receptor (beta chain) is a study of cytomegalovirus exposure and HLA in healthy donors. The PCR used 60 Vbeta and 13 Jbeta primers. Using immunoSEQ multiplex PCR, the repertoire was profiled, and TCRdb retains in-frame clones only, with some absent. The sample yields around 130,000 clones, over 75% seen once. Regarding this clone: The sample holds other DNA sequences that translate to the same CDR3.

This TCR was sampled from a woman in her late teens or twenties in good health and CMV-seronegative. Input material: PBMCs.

CDR3 in DNA: TGCGCCAGCAGCTCCAGGGGAGGGACCTACGAGCAGTACTTC. Translating gives CASSSRGGTYEQYF. The chain is built from TRBV5-1 and TRBJ2-7, with D perhaps matching TRBD2 (7 bases). V was shortened by 3 bases and J by 2 bases, with 12 bases between the two germline ends. The CDR3 sequence is 14 residues long. The V gene's germline CDR1 is SGHRS and CDR2 YFSETQ. The whole variable domain, remainder taken from reference TRBV5-1 and TRBJ2-7, is KAGVTQTPRYLIKTRGQQVTLSCSPISGHRSVSWYQQTPGQGLQFLFEYFSETQRNKGNFPGRFSGRQFSNSRSEMNVSTLELGDSALYLCASSSRGGTYEQYFGPGTRLTVT.